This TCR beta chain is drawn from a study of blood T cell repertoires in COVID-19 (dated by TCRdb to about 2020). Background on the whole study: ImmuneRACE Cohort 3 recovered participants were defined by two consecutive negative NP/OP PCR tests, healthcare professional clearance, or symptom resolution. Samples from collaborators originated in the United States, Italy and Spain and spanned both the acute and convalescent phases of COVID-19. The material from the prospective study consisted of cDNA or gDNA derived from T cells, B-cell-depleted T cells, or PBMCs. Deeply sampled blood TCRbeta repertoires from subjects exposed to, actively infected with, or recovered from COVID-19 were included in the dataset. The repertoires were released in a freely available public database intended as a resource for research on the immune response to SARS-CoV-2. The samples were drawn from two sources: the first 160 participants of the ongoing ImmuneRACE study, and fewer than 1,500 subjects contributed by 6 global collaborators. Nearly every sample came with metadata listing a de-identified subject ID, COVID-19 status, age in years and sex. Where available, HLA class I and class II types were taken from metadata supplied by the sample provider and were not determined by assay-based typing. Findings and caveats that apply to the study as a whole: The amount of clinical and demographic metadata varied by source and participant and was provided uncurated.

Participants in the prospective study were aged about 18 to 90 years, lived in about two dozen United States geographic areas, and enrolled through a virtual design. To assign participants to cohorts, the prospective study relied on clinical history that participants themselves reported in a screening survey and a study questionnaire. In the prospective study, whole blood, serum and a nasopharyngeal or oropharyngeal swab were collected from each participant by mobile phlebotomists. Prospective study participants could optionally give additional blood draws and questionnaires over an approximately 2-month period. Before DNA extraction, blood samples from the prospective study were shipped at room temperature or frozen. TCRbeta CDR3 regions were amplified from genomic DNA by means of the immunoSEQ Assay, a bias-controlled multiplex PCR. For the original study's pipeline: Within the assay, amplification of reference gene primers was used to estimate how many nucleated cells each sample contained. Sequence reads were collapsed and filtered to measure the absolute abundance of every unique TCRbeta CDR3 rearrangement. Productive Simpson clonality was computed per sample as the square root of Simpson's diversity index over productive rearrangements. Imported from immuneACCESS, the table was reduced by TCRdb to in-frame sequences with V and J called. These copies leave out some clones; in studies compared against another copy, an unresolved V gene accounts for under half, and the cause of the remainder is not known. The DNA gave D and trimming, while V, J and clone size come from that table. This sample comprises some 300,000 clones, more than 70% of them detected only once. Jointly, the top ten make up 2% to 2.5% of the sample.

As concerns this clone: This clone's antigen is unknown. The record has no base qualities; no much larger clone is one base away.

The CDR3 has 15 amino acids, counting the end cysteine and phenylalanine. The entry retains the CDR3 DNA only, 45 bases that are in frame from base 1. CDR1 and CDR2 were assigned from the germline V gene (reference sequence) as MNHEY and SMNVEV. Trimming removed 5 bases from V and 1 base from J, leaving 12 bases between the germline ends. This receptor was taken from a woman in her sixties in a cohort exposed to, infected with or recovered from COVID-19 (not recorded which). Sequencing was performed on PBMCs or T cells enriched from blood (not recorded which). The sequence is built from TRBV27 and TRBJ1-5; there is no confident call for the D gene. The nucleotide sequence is TGTGCCAGCAGTCCCGGACTCATAAGCAATCAGCCCCAGCATTTT. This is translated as CASSPGLISNQPQHF.